Listed below are T cell receptor beta chains from one sample, sequenced in a study of shared clonotypes between healthy human individuals. Using immunoSEQ multiplex PCR, the repertoire was profiled, and TCRdb retains in-frame clones only, with some absent. The table records more than 2 million clones, about 95% of them present only once. The specimen was naive CD4+ T cells sorted from blood. Receptors were obtained from a man aged 18 to 30 in good health. Each CDR3 is given with its conserved first and last residue. The D gene is left open where the match is weak. Not every row has a clone size; where given, it reads once, few, many or a size class.

>-|once|TRBV5-1|TRBJ1-1
CASSLGREPFF
TGCGCCAGCAGCTTGGGCCGGGAACCTTTCTTT
>TRBD1|once|TRBV19|TRBJ2-3
CASSRLQTGADTQYF
TGTGCCAGTAGCCGACTTCAAACAGGGGCAGATACGCAGTATTTT
>-|-|TRBV5-1|TRBJ1-3
CASSLEGRSSGNTIYF
TGCGCCAGCAGCTTGGAGGGCAGGAGCTCTGGAAACACCATATATTTT
>-|-|TRBV10-3|TRBJ2-1
CAISDVGGWGFENEQFF
TGTGCCATCAGTGATGTAGGGGGTTGGGGGTTTGAAAATGAGCAGTTCTTC
>-|once|TRBV9|TRBJ2-7
CASSVDLPAAIYEQYF
TGTGCCAGCAGCGTAGATCTGCCAGCGGCAATCTACGAGCAGTACTTC
>-|-|TRBV10-3|TRBJ2-1
CATSGDFNEQFF
TGTGCCACCTCGGGGGATTTTAATGAGCAGTTCTTC
>TRBD2|-|TRBV6-1|TRBJ2-5
CASSAAGTRLETQYF
TGTGCCAGCAGTGCGGCCGGGACTAGACTGGAGACCCAGTACTTC
>-|-|TRBV7-2|TRBJ2-7
CASSLGAGSALLYEQYF
TGTGCCAGCAGCTTGGGGGCTGGTAGCGCGTTATTGTACGAGCAGTACTTC
>TRBD1|-|TRBV9|TRBJ1-4
CASSVGNRGLPAGNEKLFF
TGTGCCAGCAGCGTAGGGAACAGGGGGCTCCCTGCGGGGAATGAAAAACTGTTTTTT
>-|-|TRBV5-6|TRBJ2-3
CATSSGVNRPTDTQYF
TGTGCCACCAGTTCAGGTGTAAATCGCCCCACAGATACGCAGTATTTT
>-|-|TRBV2|TRBJ1-6
CASSDREGNSPLHF
TGTGCCAGCAGTGACCGGGAGGGGAATTCACCCCTCCACTTT
>-|-|TRBV6-6|TRBJ2-7
CASSAPGLRGYEQYF
TGTGCCAGCAGTGCGCCAGGACTACGTGGATACGAGCAGTACTTC
>TRBD1|-|TRBV6-5|TRBJ1-1
CASRPGTGANTEAFF
TGTGCCAGCAGACCCGGGACAGGAGCTAACACTGAAGCTTTCTTT
>-|-|TRBV7-9|TRBJ2-2
CASSRTGNTGELFF
TGTGCCAGCAGCCGAACAGGGAACACCGGGGAGCTGTTTTTT
>TRBD1|-|TRBV19|TRBJ2-7
CASSARQGGWNEQYF
TGTGCCAGTAGTGCGCGACAGGGGGGCTGGAACGAGCAGTACTTC
>-|-|TRBV7-9|TRBJ2-3
CASSPLYGDTQYF
TGTGCCAGCAGTCCTCTCTATGGGGATACGCAGTATTTT
>-|-|TRBV7-9|TRBJ2-3
CASSRDAPSTDTQYF
TGTGCCAGCAGCCGGGACGCTCCTAGCACAGATACGCAGTATTTT
>-|-|TRBV9|TRBJ1-3
CASSAERNTIYF
TGTGCCAGCAGCGCGGAGAGAAACACCATATATTTT
>-|-|TRBV4-2|TRBJ2-1
CASSQVRESHEQFF
TGTGCCAGCAGCCAAGTCCGGGAGTCCCATGAGCAGTTCTTC
>TRBD2|-|TRBV4-3|TRBJ2-3
CASSLGLAGGPDTQYF
TGCGCCAGCAGCCTCGGACTAGCGGGAGGGCCAGATACGCAGTATTTT
>TRBD2|many|TRBV4-1|TRBJ2-7
CASSQGRFSGDYEQYF
TGCGCCAGCAGCCAAGGTCGGTTTAGCGGGGACTACGAGCAGTACTTC
>TRBD1|-|TRBV19|TRBJ1-1
CASSPTGVTEAFF
TGTGCCAGTAGCCCGACAGGGGTAACTGAAGCTTTCTTT
>-|-|TRBV5-1|TRBJ2-1
CASSPLGSASWDEQFF
TGCGCCAGCAGCCCCTTAGGGTCCGCATCGTGGGATGAGCAGTTCTTC
>TRBD1|-|TRBV5-4|TRBJ2-2
CASSLIGTVNTGELFF
TGTGCCAGCAGCTTGATTGGGACAGTGAACACCGGGGAGCTGTTTTTT
>-|-|TRBV13|TRBJ1-2
CASRPGQNYGYTF
TGTGCCAGCAGACCTGGACAGAACTATGGCTACACCTTC
>TRBD2|-|TRBV7-2|TRBJ2-7
CASSLTGLAGAYEQYF
TGTGCCAGCAGCTTAACCGGACTAGCGGGAGCATACGAGCAGTACTTC
>-|-|TRBV5-8|TRBJ1-1
CASSLLGPGRVTEAFF
TGTGCCAGCAGCTTGTTAGGTCCGGGTAGGGTCACTGAAGCTTTCTTT
>-|few|TRBV10-3|TRBJ1-6
CAISDLNSPLHF
TGTGCCATCAGTGATCTGAATTCACCCCTCCACTTT
>-|-|TRBV6-1|TRBJ2-2
CASSEWTGSGELFF
TGTGCCAGCAGTGAGTGGACTGGTTCGGGGGAGCTGTTTTTT
>-|-|TRBV2|TRBJ2-2
CASRTGEGTGELFF
TGTGCCAGCAGAACAGGGGAGGGCACCGGGGAGCTGTTTTTT
>-|-|TRBV4-3|TRBJ2-3
CASSQVRLSDTQYF
TGCGCCAGCAGCCAAGTCCGGCTGTCAGATACGCAGTATTTT
>TRBD2|-|TRBV9|TRBJ2-1
CASSSIPLSSGSYNEQFF
TGTGCCAGCAGCTCCATTCCGTTGTCCAGCGGGAGTTACAATGAGCAGTTCTTC
>-|-|TRBV15|TRBJ2-2
CATSSGRDTGELFF
TGTGCCACCAGCAGCGGACGAGACACCGGGGAGCTGTTTTTT
>TRBD1|-|TRBV5-1|TRBJ1-2
CASRSGQGFYGYTF
TGCGCCAGCAGGTCGGGACAGGGGTTCTATGGCTACACCTTC
>-|-|TRBV28|TRBJ1-4
CASSLTTREKLFF
TGTGCCAGCAGCCTCACAACACGTGAAAAACTGTTTTTT
>-|-|TRBV18|TRBJ2-3
CASSPPVIDTQYF
TGTGCCAGCTCACCGCCGGTGATAGATACGCAGTATTTT
>-|-|TRBV28|TRBJ1-1
CASSRFTQGPTEAFF
TGTGCCAGCAGTCGATTTACTCAGGGACCCACTGAAGCTTTCTTT
>-|-|TRBV29-1|TRBJ1-1
CSVEGVQKNTEAFF
TGCAGCGTTGAAGGAGTTCAGAAGAACACTGAAGCTTTCTTT
>-|-|TRBV18|TRBJ2-2
CASSPSRRPKNTGELFF
TGTGCCAGCTCACCCTCTCGGCGGCCTAAAAACACCGGGGAGCTGTTTTTT
>-|-|TRBV6-1|TRBJ2-4
CASSDGPAKNIQYF
TGTGCCAGCAGTGACGGGCCGGCCAAAAACATTCAGTACTTC
>-|-|TRBV12-2|TRBJ1-6
CASRLIPPRAFKGVSSGFNSPLHF
TGTGCAAGTCGCTTAATTCCACCCAGGGCGTTTAAAGGAGTATCTTCAGGATTTAATTCACCCCTCCACTTT
>-|-|TRBV9|TRBJ2-3
CASSVAGAHSSTDTQYF
TGTGCCAGCAGCGTAGCGGGGGCGCACTCTAGCACAGATACGCAGTATTTT
>-|-|TRBV12-2|TRBJ1-5
CASRLDSLNQPQHF
TGTGCAAGTCGCTTAGACAGTTTAAATCAGCCCCAGCATTTT
>TRBD1|-|TRBV11-2|TRBJ2-7
CASSHPTGGLSYEQYF
TGTGCCAGCAGCCACCCGACAGGGGGCCTCTCCTACGAGCAGTACTTC
>TRBD1|-|TRBV5-4|TRBJ2-5
CASSSGQEQETQYF
TGTGCCAGCAGCTCCGGACAGGAGCAAGAGACCCAGTACTTC
>-|-|TRBV11-2|TRBJ2-1
CASSRTSWEQFF
TGTGCCAGCAGCCGGACCTCGTGGGAGCAGTTCTTC
>-|-|TRBV6-5|TRBJ2-5
CASSYSWTDQETQYF
TGTGCCAGCAGTTACTCGTGGACAGACCAAGAGACCCAGTACTTC
>TRBD1|-|TRBV6-5|TRBJ1-6
CASSYSKGASNSPLHF
TGTGCCAGCAGTTACTCAAAGGGGGCCAGTAATTCACCCCTCCACTTT
>TRBD1|-|TRBV7-2|TRBJ1-1
CASRRGTENTEAFF
TGTGCCAGCAGACGTGGGACAGAGAACACTGAAGCTTTCTTT